What follows is one T cell receptor beta chain and its context. These data are taken from a study of blood T cell repertoires in COVID-19. Study context: Sites across the United States, Italy and Spain contributed samples from acute and convalescent COVID-19.

CDR1 and CDR2 (germline): LNHDA, SQIVND (reference sequence). The CDR3 covers 14 residues. With 1 base removed from V and 0 bases from J, the gap between germline ends came to 4 bases. Everyone who took part was 18 to 89 years old, and they came from about two dozen US areas. Clinical history as reported by participants underpinned cohort assignment. In the original processing: Amplified reference gene primers provided the basis for estimating nucleated cell counts. The assay was immunoSEQ multiplex PCR, and TCRdb's table has in-frame clones only and misses some. Clone size and the V and J calls come from that table; the DNA yielded D and trimming. The table lists some 170,000 clones, 65% to 90% of them singletons.

The sequenced sample consisted of PBMCs or T cells enriched from blood (not recorded which). The TCR sequence derives from a man aged 50 to 59 who had recovered from COVID-19. This chain connects TRBV19 to TRBJ1-5; D is undetermined. DNA for the CDR3: TGTGCCAGTAGTATAGTCTCTAGCAATCAGCCCCAGCATTTT. Protein product: CASSIVSSNQPQHF.